The clone carrying this T cell receptor beta chain turned up a few times. Its matching antigen is unknown. The data belong to a study of T-cell memory formation after mild COVID-19. TCRdb re-derived calls from the 5' RACE reads in MiXCR, one entry per CDR3 protein. Of some 490,000 distinct CDR3 sequences in the sample, roughly 20% were seen once. Whole-study results and caveats: Clones that contracted from day 15 to 85 had balanced CD4/CD8; later expanders were CD4+ biased. CD4+ contracting clones were mainly CM and EM; CD8+ ones, EMRA. Cross-reactive memory seemingly joined, as some responding clones were found in pre-infection memory.

Germline values: CDR1 MNHNY, CDR2 SVGAGI (reference sequence). With 0 bases clipped from V and 3 bases from J, the junction kept 5 bases outside the gene matches. The CDR3 is 16 residues long. The source of this sequence is an adult woman who had mild COVID-19 (a few samples of this study predate the infection). Cell type and time point are not known. Sequenced sample: PBMCs or a T cell subset sorted from them (not recorded which). This chain connects TRBV6-6 to TRBJ2-7; 10 bases match TRBD2. The CDR3 is CASSYSSSGRDYEQYF. In DNA, the CDR3 is TGTGCCAGCAGTTACTCGTCGAGCGGGAGGGACTACGAGCAGTACTTC.